The present T cell receptor beta chain was sequenced within a study of blood T cell repertoires in COVID-19. Background on the study: Specimens from acute and convalescent COVID-19 originated in the United States, Italy and Spain. The analysed material was cDNA or gDNA that came from T cells, B-cell-depleted T cells, or PBMCs.

Trimming took off 6 bases at V and 5 bases at J, with 19 bases between the two ends. The CDR3 runs 15 residues. Germline V gene sequence: CDR1 MDHEN, CDR2 SYDVKM. As handled by the study authors: How many nucleated cells were present was estimated from reference gene primer amplification. Only in-frame clones appear in the TCRdb table, and some are missing; sequencing was by immunoSEQ multiplex PCR. V, J and clone size are taken as reported in that table, and D and trimming were inferred from the DNA itself. The table lists around 130,000 clones, over 75% of them singletons. The rearrangement uses TRBV28 and TRBJ1-2, with D possibly TRBD1 on 6 matching bases. The sequence derives from a man aged 60 to 69 with active or convalescent COVID-19. Sequencing was carried out using peripheral blood. The CDR3 DNA reads TGTGCCAGCAGATATGGGACGGGAGGGGGTTATGGCTACACCTTC. This codes for CASRYGTGGGYGYTF.